Listed below are T cell receptor beta chains from one sample, sequenced in a study of PD-1 blockade in classical Hodgkin lymphoma. Some clones are missing from TCRdb's copy, which holds only in-frame ones; the method was immunoSEQ multiplex PCR. The repertoire consists of about 44,000 clones, with roughly 65% occurring once and the leading ten covering approximately 3%. The material sequenced was peripheral blood mononuclear cells (PBMCs), taken before the fourth cycle of nivolumab. The receptors stem from a human donor with classical Hodgkin lymphoma. CDR3s include the opening cysteine and the closing phenylalanine or tryptophan. A D gene is named only where the DNA matches it firmly. Size tells how often a clone was seen (once, few, many) or the class of an expanded clone, and some rows leave it out.

d_call | j_call | v_call | clone_size | cdr3_aa | cdr3_nt
TRBD2 | TRBJ2-1 | TRBV5-1 | - | CASSAGTSGTNEQFF | TGCGCCAGCAGCGCCGGGACTAGCGGGACCAATGAGCAGTTCTTC
TRBD2 | TRBJ2-7 | TRBV9 | - | CASSVEAGGTYEQYF | TGTGCCAGCAGCGTAGAGGCGGGGGGAACCTACGAGCAGTACTTC
- | TRBJ1-2 | TRBV28 | - | CATTQSASGGGGYTF | TGTGCTACGACGCAGTCGGCTAGTGGAGGGGGAGGCTACACCTTC
- | TRBJ1-1 | TRBV29-1 | few | CSVAPEAFF | TGCAGCGTTGCCCCTGAAGCTTTCTTT
TRBD1 | TRBJ1-2 | TRBV5-6 | once | CASSPDRANYGYTF | TGTGCCAGCAGCCCGGACAGGGCTAACTATGGCTACACCTTC
- | TRBJ1-2 | TRBV4-3 | - | CASSQVGGAPYGYTF | TGCGCCAGCAGCCAAGTCGGGGGGGCCCCCTATGGCTACACCTTC
- | TRBJ1-1 | TRBV7-7 | few | CASSLSEGTEAFF | TGTGCCAGCAGCTTGTCAGAGGGCACTGAAGCTTTCTTT
- | TRBJ2-7 | TRBV5-4 | - | CASSIANEQYF | TGTGCCAGCAGCATCGCGAACGAGCAGTACTTC
TRBD1 | TRBJ1-2 | TRBV27 | - | CASSFDRGNYGYTF | TGTGCCAGCAGTTTCGACAGGGGTAACTATGGCTACACCTTC
- | TRBJ1-5 | TRBV5-1 | - | CASSPGGPNQPQHF | TGCGCCAGCAGCCCGGGGGGGCCCAATCAGCCCCAGCATTTT
- | TRBJ2-3 | TRBV5-4 | few | CASSLDISTDTQYF | TGTGCCAGCAGCTTGGACATAAGCACAGATACGCAGTATTTT
TRBD1 | TRBJ2-7 | TRBV2 | - | CASSVGGTGIGEQYF | TGTGCCAGCAGTGTTGGTGGGACAGGGATCGGCGAGCAGTACTTC
TRBD2 | TRBJ2-5 | TRBV7-9 | few | CASSSDGTSRETQYF | TGTGCCAGCAGCTCGGATGGGACTAGTCGAGAGACCCAGTACTTC
TRBD2 | TRBJ2-1 | TRBV19 | - | CASKPGLAPRNEQFF | TGTGCCAGCAAGCCGGGACTAGCTCCCCGCAATGAGCAGTTCTTC
- | TRBJ1-3 | TRBV2 | - | CASSYTGNSGNTIYF | TGTGCCAGCAGTTATACAGGGAACTCTGGAAACACCATATATTTT
TRBD2 | TRBJ2-5 | TRBV10-3 | few | CAIRGGDRETQYF | TGTGCCATCAGGGGGGGGGATCGGGAGACCCAGTACTTC